Given below is one TCR beta chain in context. Its antigen is currently unknown. This CDR3 comprises 15 residues. Germline-derived CDR1 and CDR2 are DFQATT and SNEGSKA (reference sequence). Losses at the gene ends were 3 bases for V and 8 bases for J; bases not matched to a gene: 12. The data originate from a study of T-cell reconstitution after alpha-beta-depleted transplantation in children. TCRbeta library construction was performed incorporating unique molecular identifiers. TCRdb called the PCR reads again in MiXCR, with one record for every CDR3 protein. This sample has 500,000 or so distinct CDR3 sequences, with roughly an eighth found just once. Study-wide results and limits: From surviving recipient T cells and thymic progenitors came the high day-60 TCRbeta diversity observed in some patients. One year post-transplant, T-cell counts and diversity were largely derived from T cells produced anew.

The V and J genes are TRBV20-1 and TRBJ1-2; 10 bases are shared with TRBD1. Sequences were derived from PBMCs, mostly from graft donor cells, sampled 180 days after TCRalphabeta/CD19-depleted stem cell transplant. The receptor was derived from a female patient between 2 and 15 years old who had a stem cell transplant for aplastic anemia, so the T cells may come from the graft donor. The CDR3 DNA sequence: TGCAGTGCTAGCGACAGGGGGCGACTTTTGGGCGGCTACACCTTC. Encoded protein: CSASDRGRLLGGYTF.